This T cell receptor (beta chain) was captured in a study of glioma-infiltrating T cells. This clonotype was seen repeatedly, ten times or more. The iRepertoire nested amplicon-rescue multiplex PCR amplified TCR alpha and beta CDR3s from RNA. TCRdb re-derived calls from the multiplex PCR reads in MiXCR, one entry per CDR3 protein. The sample yields around 90,000 distinct CDR3 sequences, about 37% seen once. CDR1 MRHNA and CDR2 SNTAGT come from the germline V gene. V lost 4 bases and J lost 4; bases outside the gene matches: 1. The CDR3 is 14 amino acids. Sequencing was performed on glioma tissue, nonneoplastic brain tissue, or PBMCs (not recorded which). The J gene is TRBJ2-2, the V gene TRBV6-4; 9 bases match TRBD2. The receptor's source is a human donor with low-grade glioma or glioblastoma, undergoing nonglioma brain surgery, or in good health (not recorded which). The CDR3 loop reads CASSASGTTGELFF. CDR3 bases: TGTGCCAGCAGTGCTAGCGGGACCACCGGGGAGCTGTTTTTT.